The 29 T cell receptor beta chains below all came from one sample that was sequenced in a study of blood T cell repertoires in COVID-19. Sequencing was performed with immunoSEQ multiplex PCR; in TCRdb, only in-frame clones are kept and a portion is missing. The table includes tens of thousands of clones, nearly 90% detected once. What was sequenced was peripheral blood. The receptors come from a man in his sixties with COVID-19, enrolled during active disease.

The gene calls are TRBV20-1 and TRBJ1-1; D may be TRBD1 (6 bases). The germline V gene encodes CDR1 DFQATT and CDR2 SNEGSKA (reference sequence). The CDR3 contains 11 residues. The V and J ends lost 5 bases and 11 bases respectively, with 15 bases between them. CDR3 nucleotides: TGCAGTGCTCTTCCAGGGGTTTGGGCTTTCTTT. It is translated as CSALPGVWAFF.

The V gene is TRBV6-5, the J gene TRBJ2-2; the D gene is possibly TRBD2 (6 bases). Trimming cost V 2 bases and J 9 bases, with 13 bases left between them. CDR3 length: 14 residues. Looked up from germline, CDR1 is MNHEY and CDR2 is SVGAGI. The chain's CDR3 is CASSYRGGGRELFF. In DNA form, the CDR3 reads TGTGCCAGCAGTTACAGGGGAGGAGGACGGGAGCTGTTTTTT.

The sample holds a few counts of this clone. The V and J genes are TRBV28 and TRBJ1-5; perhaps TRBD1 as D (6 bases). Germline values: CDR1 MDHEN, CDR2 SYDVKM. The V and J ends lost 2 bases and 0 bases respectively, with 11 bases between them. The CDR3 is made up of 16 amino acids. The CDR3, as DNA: TGTGCCAGCAGTTTACAGGGGAGCTATAGCAATCAGCCCCAGCATTTT. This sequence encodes CASSLQGSYSNQPQHF. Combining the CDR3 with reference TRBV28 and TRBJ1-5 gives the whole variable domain DVKVTQSSRYLVKRTGEKVFLECVQDMDHENMFWYRQDPGLGLRLIYFSYDVKMKEKGDIPEGYSVSREKKERFSLILESASTNQTSMYLCASSLQGSYSNQPQHFGDGTRLSIL.

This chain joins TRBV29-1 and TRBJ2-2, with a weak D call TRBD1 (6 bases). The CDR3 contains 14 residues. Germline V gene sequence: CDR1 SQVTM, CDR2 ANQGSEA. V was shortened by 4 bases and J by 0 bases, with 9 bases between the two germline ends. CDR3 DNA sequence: TGCAGCGTTGTGGGGGCCCCGAACACCGGGGAGCTGTTTTTT. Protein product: CSVVGAPNTGELFF.

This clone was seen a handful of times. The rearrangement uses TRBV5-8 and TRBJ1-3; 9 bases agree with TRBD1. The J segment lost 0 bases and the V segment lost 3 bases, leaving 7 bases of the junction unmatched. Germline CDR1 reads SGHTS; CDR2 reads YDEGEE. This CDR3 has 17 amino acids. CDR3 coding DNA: TGTGCCAGCAGCTCAGGGACAGGGTCTTTCTCTGGAAACACCATATATTTT. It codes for CASSSGTGSFSGNTIYF.

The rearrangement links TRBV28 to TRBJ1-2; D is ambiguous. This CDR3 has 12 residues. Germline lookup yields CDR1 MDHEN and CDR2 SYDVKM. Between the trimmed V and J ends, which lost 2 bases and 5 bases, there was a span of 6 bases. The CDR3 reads CASSLMRYGYTF. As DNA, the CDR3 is TGTGCCAGCAGTTTAATGCGTTATGGCTACACCTTC.

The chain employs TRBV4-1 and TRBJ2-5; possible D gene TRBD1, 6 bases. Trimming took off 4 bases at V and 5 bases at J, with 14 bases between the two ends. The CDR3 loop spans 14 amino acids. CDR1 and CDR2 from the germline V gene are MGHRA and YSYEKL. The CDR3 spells CASSPSPRGETQYF. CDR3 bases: TGCGCCAGCAGCCCCTCTCCAAGGGGGGAGACCCAGTACTTC.

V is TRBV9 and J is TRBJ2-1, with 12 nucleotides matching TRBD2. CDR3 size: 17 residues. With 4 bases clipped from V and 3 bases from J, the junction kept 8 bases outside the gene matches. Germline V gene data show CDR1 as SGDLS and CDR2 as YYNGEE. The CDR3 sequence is CASSFQSTSGGYNEQFF. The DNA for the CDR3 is TGTGCCAGCAGCTTTCAATCGACTAGCGGGGGCTACAATGAGCAGTTCTTC.

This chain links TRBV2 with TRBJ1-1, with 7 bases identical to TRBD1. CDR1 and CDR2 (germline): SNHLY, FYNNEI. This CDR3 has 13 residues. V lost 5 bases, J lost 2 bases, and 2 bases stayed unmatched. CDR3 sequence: CASSYRGNTEAFF. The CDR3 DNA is TGTGCCAGCAGTTACAGGGGAAACACTGAAGCTTTCTTT.

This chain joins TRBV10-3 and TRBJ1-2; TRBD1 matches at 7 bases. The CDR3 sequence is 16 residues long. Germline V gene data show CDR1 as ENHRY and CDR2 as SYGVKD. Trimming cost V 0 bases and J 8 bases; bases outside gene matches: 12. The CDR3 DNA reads TGTGCCATCAGTGAGTCACAGGGGATTGGATTCGGGGGCTACACCTTC. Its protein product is CAISESQGIGFGGYTF.

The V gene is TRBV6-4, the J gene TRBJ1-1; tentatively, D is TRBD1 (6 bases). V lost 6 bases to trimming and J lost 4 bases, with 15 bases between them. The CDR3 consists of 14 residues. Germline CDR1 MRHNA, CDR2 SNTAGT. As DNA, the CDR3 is TGTGCCAGCAGGGGGGACACCCGGAGCACTGAAGCTTTCTTT. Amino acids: CASRGDTRSTEAFF.

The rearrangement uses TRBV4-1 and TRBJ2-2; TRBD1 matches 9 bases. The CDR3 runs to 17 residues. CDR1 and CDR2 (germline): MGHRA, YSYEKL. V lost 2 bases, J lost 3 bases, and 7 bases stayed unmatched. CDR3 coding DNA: TGCGCCAGCAGCCAACCATTCGGGACAGGGTACACCGGGGAGCTGTTTTTT. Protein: CASSQPFGTGYTGELFF.

CDR3 DNA sequence: TGCAGTGCTAGTACACAGGGGGCTTTCTACACCTTC. Translating gives CSASTQGAFYTF. This rearrangement joins TRBV20-1 to TRBJ1-2; 9 nucleotides line up with TRBD1. V lost 3 bases and J lost 10; bases outside the gene matches: 6. This CDR3 has 12 amino acids. Germline V gene lookup returns CDR1 DFQATT and CDR2 SNEGSKA (reference sequence).

The CDR3 here is CASSYGGNQPQHF. DNA for the CDR3: TGTGCCAGCAGTTACGGAGGGAATCAGCCCCAGCATTTT. The gene calls are TRBV6-5 and TRBJ1-5; D is unresolved. The CDR3 is 13 amino acids. Looked up from germline, CDR1 is MNHEY and CDR2 is SVGAGI. Trimming removed 2 bases from V and 4 bases from J, with 6 bases in between.

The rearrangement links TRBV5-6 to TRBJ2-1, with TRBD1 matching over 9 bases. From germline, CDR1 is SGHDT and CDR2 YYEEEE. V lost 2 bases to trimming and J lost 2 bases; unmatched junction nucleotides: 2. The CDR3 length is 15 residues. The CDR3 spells CASSFGDRAYNEQFF. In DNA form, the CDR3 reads TGTGCCAGCAGCTTTGGGGACAGGGCCTACAATGAGCAGTTCTTC.

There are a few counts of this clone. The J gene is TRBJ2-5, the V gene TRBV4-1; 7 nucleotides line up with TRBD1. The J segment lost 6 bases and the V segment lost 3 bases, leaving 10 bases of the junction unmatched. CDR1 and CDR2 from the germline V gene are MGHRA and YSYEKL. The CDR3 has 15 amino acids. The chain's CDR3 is CASSQTGTVAQTQYF. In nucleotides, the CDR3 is TGCGCCAGCAGCCAGACCGGGACAGTGGCGCAGACCCAGTACTTC.

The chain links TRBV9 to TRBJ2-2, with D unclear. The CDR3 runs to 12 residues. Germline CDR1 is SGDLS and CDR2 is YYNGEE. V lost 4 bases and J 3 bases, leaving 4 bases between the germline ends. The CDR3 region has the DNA TGTGCCAGCAGCTCATACACCGGGGAGCTGTTTTTT. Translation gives CASSSYTGELFF.

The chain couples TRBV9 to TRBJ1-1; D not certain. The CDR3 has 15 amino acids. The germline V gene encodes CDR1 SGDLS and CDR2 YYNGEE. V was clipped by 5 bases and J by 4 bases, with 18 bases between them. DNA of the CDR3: TGTGCCAGCAGTCACAGCATTAAGGAGGGCACTGAAGCTTTCTTT. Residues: CASSHSIKEGTEAFF.

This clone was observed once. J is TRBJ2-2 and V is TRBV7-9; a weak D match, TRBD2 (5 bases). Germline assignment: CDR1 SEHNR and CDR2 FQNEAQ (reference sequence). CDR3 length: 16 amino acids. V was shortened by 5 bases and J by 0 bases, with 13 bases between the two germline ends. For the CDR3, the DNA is TGTGCCAGCAGCGCGGGTCTATTCGCGAACACCGGGGAGCTGTTTTTT. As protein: CASSAGLFANTGELFF.

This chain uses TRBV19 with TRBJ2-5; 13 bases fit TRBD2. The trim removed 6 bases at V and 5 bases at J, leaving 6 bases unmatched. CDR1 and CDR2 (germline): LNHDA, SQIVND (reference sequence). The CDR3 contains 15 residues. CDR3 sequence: CASRTTSGRPETQYF. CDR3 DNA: TGTGCCAGTAGAACGACTAGCGGGAGGCCGGAGACCCAGTACTTC. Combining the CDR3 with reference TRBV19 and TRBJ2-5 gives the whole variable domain DGGITQSPKYLFRKEGQNVTLSCEQNLNHDAMYWYRQDPGQGLRLIYYSQIVNDFQKGDIAEGYSVSREKKESFPLTVTSAQKNPTAFYLCASRTTSGRPETQYFGPGTRLLVL.

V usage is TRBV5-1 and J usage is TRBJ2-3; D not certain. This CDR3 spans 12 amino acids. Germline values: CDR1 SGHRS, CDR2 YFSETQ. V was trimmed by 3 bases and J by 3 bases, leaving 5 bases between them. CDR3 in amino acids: CASSSGTDTQYF. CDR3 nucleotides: TGCGCCAGCAGCTCCGGTACAGATACGCAGTATTTT.

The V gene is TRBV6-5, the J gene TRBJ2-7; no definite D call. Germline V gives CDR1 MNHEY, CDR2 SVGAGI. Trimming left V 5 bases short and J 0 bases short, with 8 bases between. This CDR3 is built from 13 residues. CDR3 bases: TGTGCCAGCAGTCCCGAGGTCTCCTACGAGCAGTACTTC. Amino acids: CASSPEVSYEQYF.

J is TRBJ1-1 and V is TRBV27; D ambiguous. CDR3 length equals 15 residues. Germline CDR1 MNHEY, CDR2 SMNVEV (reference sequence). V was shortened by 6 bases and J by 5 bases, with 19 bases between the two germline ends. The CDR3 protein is CASSGYSSPGTEAFF. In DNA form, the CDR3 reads TGTGCCAGCAGCGGTTATAGTTCCCCAGGAACTGAAGCTTTCTTT.

The CDR3 loop is CASSIPGGNTEAFF. CDR3 DNA: TGTGCCAGCAGTATCCCAGGGGGGAACACTGAAGCTTTCTTT. This rearrangement joins TRBV5-4 to TRBJ1-1; 7 positions match TRBD1. With V trimmed by 5 bases and J by 1 base, 5 bases remained unmatched. The CDR3 spans 14 residues. Per germline, CDR1 SGHNT and CDR2 YYREEE (reference sequence).

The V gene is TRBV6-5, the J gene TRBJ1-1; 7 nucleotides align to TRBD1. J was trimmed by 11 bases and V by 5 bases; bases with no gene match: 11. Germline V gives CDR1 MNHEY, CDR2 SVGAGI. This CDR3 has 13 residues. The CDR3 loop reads CASSTYRGGVAFF. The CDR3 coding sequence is TGTGCCAGCAGTACCTACAGGGGTGGGGTGGCTTTCTTT.

The CDR3 loop is CASTDRVGSGANVLTF. For the CDR3, the DNA is TGTGCCAGCACCGACAGGGTAGGGTCTGGGGCCAACGTCCTGACTTTC. The chain carries TRBV2 and TRBJ2-6, with TRBD1 identical over 7 bases. V was pared by 7 bases and J by 1 base, with 7 bases of the junction left unmatched. CDR1 is SNHLY and CDR2 is FYNNEI in the germline V gene. The CDR3 contains 16 residues.

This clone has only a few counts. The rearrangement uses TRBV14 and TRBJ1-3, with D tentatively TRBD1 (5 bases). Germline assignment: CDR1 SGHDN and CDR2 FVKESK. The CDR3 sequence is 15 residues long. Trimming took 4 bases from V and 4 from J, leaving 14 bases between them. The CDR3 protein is CASSPREDKGNTIYF. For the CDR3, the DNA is TGTGCCAGCAGCCCGCGGGAGGACAAAGGAAACACCATATATTTT.

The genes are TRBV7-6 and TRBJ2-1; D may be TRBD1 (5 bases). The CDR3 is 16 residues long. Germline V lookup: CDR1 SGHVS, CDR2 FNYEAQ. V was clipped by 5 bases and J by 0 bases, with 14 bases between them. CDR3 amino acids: CASSPRPDSSYNEQFF. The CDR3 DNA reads TGTGCCAGCAGCCCCCGACCCGACAGCTCCTACAATGAGCAGTTCTTC. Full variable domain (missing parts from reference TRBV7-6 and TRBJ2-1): GAGVSQSPRYKVTKRGQDVALRCDPISGHVSLYWYRQALGQGPEFLTYFNYEAQQDKSGLPNDRFSAERPEGSISTLTIQRTEQRDSAMYRCASSPRPDSSYNEQFFGPGTRLTVL.

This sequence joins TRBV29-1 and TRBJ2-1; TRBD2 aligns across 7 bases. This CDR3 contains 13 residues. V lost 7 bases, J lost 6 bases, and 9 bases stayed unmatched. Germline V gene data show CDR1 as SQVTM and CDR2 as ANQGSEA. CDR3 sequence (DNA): TGCAGCGCCATCCGACTAGCCGGCAATGAGCAGTTCTTC. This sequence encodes CSAIRLAGNEQFF.